This T cell receptor beta chain was retrieved from a study of post-analysis software for immune sequencing data. Study overall: Included courses were relapsing-remitting and secondary progressive multiple sclerosis; progressive-relapsing multiple sclerosis was also included.

cDNA libraries for TCR beta contained unique molecular identifiers. With about 0.95 to 10 million T cells as the source, 540,000 or so cDNA molecules resulted. TCRdb re-analysed the PCR reads in MiXCR, keeping a single row per CDR3 protein. The sample lists roughly 670,000 distinct CDR3 sequences; approximately 59% were seen once. Study-level points and caveats: By F measure, strong co-clustering occurred among samples prepared in the same batch. TRBV segments more frequent in patients than in controls numbered roughly 5 and included TRBV5-6, TRBV5-1 and TRBV20-1.

The CDR3 is 14 residues long. Trimming cost V 6 bases and J 1 base, with 13 bases left between them. Germline CDR1 reads ENHRY; CDR2 reads SYGVKD. With regard to this clonotype: The antigen is unknown.

The receptor was derived from a girl aged 2 to 10 with multiple sclerosis. The sequenced material came from blood. The V and J genes are TRBV10-3 and TRBJ2-7, with D perhaps TRBD1 or TRBD2 (5 bases each). The CDR3 is CAISLRDGSYEQYF. The CDR3 DNA is TGTGCCATCAGCTTACGGGACGGGTCCTACGAGCAGTACTTC.